This T cell receptor (beta chain) was captured in a study of T cells in Graves' hyperthyroidism and ophthalmopathy. Across the study: Peripheral blood was collected at initial diagnosis, before any treatment.

The study defined stable Graves' hyperthyroidism as no ophthalmopathy progression within 18 months. Those patients with uncontrolled infection, other autoimmune disease, pregnancy or lactation were excluded. This clonotype was detected only a few times. The target antigen is unknown. Findings and caveats of the study: By a 13 V-J model, ophthalmopathy was set apart from stable hyperthyroidism.

The CDR3 regions of TCR beta were amplified from RNA transcripts. HTBI primers were the set used in a first-round RT-PCR of the TCR CDR3. TCRdb itself ran the multiplex PCR reads through MiXCR, one entry per CDR3 protein. This table holds 400,000 to 500,000 distinct CDR3 sequences, roughly 15% found once. From germline, CDR1 is GTSNPN and CDR2 SVGIG (reference sequence). This CDR3 has 15 residues. V was cut by 4 bases and J by 4 bases, with 17 bases left in between. This sequence joins TRBV30 and TRBJ1-5; TRBD1 might be the D (6 bases). The sample taken for sequencing was blood. The source of this sequence is a woman aged 18-30 years with Graves' hyperthyroidism. CDR3: CAWTTKGTRNQPQHF. As DNA, the CDR3 is TGTGCCTGGACCACGAAAGGGACAAGGAATCAGCCCCAGCATTTT.